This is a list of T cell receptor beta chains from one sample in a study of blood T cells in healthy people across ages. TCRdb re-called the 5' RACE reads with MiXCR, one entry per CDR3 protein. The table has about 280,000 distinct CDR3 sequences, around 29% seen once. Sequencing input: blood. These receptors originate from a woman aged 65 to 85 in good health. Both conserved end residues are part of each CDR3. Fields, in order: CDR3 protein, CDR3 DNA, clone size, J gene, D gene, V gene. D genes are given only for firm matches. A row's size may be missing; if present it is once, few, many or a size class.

CDR3aa: CASSLRTEKLFF; CDR3nt: TGTGCCAGCAGCTTACGGACCGAAAAACTGTTTTTT; abundance: few; j_gene: TRBJ1-4; d_gene: .; v_gene: TRBV7-9
CDR3aa: CAISASDTQYF; CDR3nt: TGTGCCATCAGCGCTTCAGATACGCAGTATTTT; abundance: many; j_gene: TRBJ2-3; d_gene: .; v_gene: TRBV10-3
CDR3aa: CASSYRAGGRTQYF; CDR3nt: TGTGCCAGCAGTTACCGAGCGGGAGGACGTACGCAGTATTTT; abundance: .; j_gene: TRBJ2-3; d_gene: TRBD2; v_gene: TRBV6-2/TRBV6-3
CDR3aa: CATGQGYSDTRYF; CDR3nt: TGTGCCACCGGACAGGGTTACTCGGATACGCGGTATTTT; abundance: .; j_gene: TRBJ2-3; d_gene: TRBD1; v_gene: TRBV6-2/TRBV6-3
CDR3aa: CSVGERAQETQYF; CDR3nt: TGCAGCGTTGGGGAAAGGGCCCAAGAGACCCAGTACTTC; abundance: few; j_gene: TRBJ2-5; d_gene: .; v_gene: TRBV29-1
CDR3aa: CASSPGTSGRVVYNEQFF; CDR3nt: TGTGCCAGCAGTCCCGGGACTAGCGGGAGGGTTGTTTACAATGAGCAGTTCTTC; abundance: .; j_gene: TRBJ2-1; d_gene: TRBD2; v_gene: TRBV28
CDR3aa: CASSFLPRVPEAFF; CDR3nt: TGTGCCAGCAGTTTTTTACCCAGGGTGCCAGAAGCTTTCTTT; abundance: few; j_gene: TRBJ1-1; d_gene: .; v_gene: TRBV27
CDR3aa: CASSQAGYEQYF; CDR3nt: TGTGCCAGCAGCCAAGCGGGATACGAGCAGTACTTC; abundance: few; j_gene: TRBJ2-7; d_gene: .; v_gene: TRBV3-1
CDR3aa: CASSPPEAHSPYEQYF; CDR3nt: TGTGCCAGCAGCCCTCCGGAGGCCCACTCCCCCTACGAGCAGTACTTC; abundance: few; j_gene: TRBJ2-7; d_gene: .; v_gene: TRBV7-6
CDR3aa: CATSQNPTDTQYF; CDR3nt: TGTGCCACCAGCCAGAACCCCACAGATACGCAGTATTTT; abundance: .; j_gene: TRBJ2-3; d_gene: .; v_gene: TRBV15
CDR3aa: CASSSSTLGGIHEQYF; CDR3nt: .; abundance: many; j_gene: TRBJ2-7; d_gene: .; v_gene: TRBV12-3/TRBV12-4
CDR3aa: CSARDGQRKADTQYF; CDR3nt: TGCAGTGCTAGAGACGGACAAAGGAAGGCAGATACGCAGTATTTT; abundance: .; j_gene: TRBJ2-3; d_gene: .; v_gene: TRBV20-1
CDR3aa: CASSLGQNLAKNIQYF; CDR3nt: TGTGCCAGCAGTCTAGGACAAAACCTAGCCAAAAACATTCAGTACTTC; abundance: .; j_gene: TRBJ2-4; d_gene: .; v_gene: TRBV28
CDR3aa: CASSPGTSASYNEQLF; CDR3nt: TGCGCCAGCAGCCCCGGGACTAGCGCCTCCTACAATGAGCAGCTCTTC; abundance: .; j_gene: TRBJ2-1; d_gene: TRBD2; v_gene: TRBV4-3
CDR3aa: CASSPPRDLGRTDSQYF; CDR3nt: TGTGCCAGCAGCCCCCCCCGGGACCTAGGGCGGACAGATTCGCAGTATTTT; abundance: .; j_gene: TRBJ2-3; d_gene: .; v_gene: TRBV7-9
CDR3aa: CASSSGGGPGQETQYF; CDR3nt: TGCGCCAGCAGCTCTGGAGGGGGGCCGGGGCAAGAGACCCAGTACTTC; abundance: .; j_gene: TRBJ2-5; d_gene: .; v_gene: TRBV5-1
CDR3aa: CASSLQSGSEAFF; CDR3nt: TGTGCCAGCAGCTTACAGTCAGGGAGTGAAGCTTTCTTT; abundance: few; j_gene: TRBJ1-1; d_gene: .; v_gene: TRBV7-9
CDR3aa: CASSSHGAGIYNEQFF; CDR3nt: TGTGCCAGCAGCTCGCATGGGGCGGGGATTTACAATGAGCAGTTCTTC; abundance: once; j_gene: TRBJ2-1; d_gene: .; v_gene: TRBV7-2
CDR3aa: CSVVPTWETQYF; CDR3nt: TGCAGCGTTGTGCCGACCTGGGAGACCCAGTACTTC; abundance: .; j_gene: TRBJ2-5; d_gene: .; v_gene: TRBV29-1
CDR3aa: CASSSVGGLYNSPLHF; CDR3nt: TGTGCCAGCAGCTCCGTCGGGGGTCTCTATAATTCACCCCTCCACTTT; abundance: .; j_gene: TRBJ1-6; d_gene: .; v_gene: TRBV5-6
CDR3aa: CSVSFGGFLGNEKLFF; CDR3nt: TGCAGCGTTTCCTTTGGAGGTTTTTTAGGCAATGAAAAACTGTTTTTT; abundance: .; j_gene: TRBJ1-4; d_gene: .; v_gene: TRBV29-1
CDR3aa: CASSLNPPGGVGEQYF; CDR3nt: TGTGCCAGCAGCTTAAATCCTCCAGGGGGCGTGGGGGAGCAGTACTTC; abundance: few; j_gene: TRBJ2-7; d_gene: TRBD1; v_gene: TRBV7-2
CDR3aa: CASSQGLNEQFF; CDR3nt: TGTGCCAGCAGCCAGGGACTAAATGAGCAGTTCTTC; abundance: few; j_gene: TRBJ2-1; d_gene: TRBD2; v_gene: TRBV28
CDR3aa: CASSPQTGKHEQYF; CDR3nt: TGTGCCAGCAGCCCCCAGACAGGGAAGCACGAGCAGTACTTC; abundance: .; j_gene: TRBJ2-7; d_gene: TRBD1; v_gene: TRBV11-2
CDR3aa: CSVDYAGEEENIQYF; CDR3nt: TGCAGCGTTGATTACGCCGGGGAGGAGGAAAACATTCAGTACTTC; abundance: once; j_gene: TRBJ2-4; d_gene: .; v_gene: TRBV29-1
CDR3aa: CASSLGGVRETQYF; CDR3nt: TGTGCCAGCAGTTTAGGGGGGGTAAGGGAGACCCAGTACTTC; abundance: .; j_gene: TRBJ2-5; d_gene: TRBD2; v_gene: TRBV28
CDR3aa: CASTGGSGNTIYF; CDR3nt: TGTGCCAGCACCGGGGGAAGCGGAAACACCATATATTTT; abundance: few; j_gene: TRBJ1-3; d_gene: .; v_gene: TRBV6-5
CDR3aa: CSARDPRQGIGEQYF; CDR3nt: TGCAGTGCTAGAGACCCGCGACAGGGAATTGGCGAGCAGTACTTC; abundance: many; j_gene: TRBJ2-7; d_gene: TRBD1; v_gene: TRBV20-1
CDR3aa: CASRGTGSLNNEQFF; CDR3nt: TGTGCCAGCAGGGGGACAGGCTCTTTGAACAATGAGCAGTTCTTC; abundance: .; j_gene: TRBJ2-1; d_gene: TRBD1; v_gene: TRBV7-2
CDR3aa: CASSRSSAVAEQYF; CDR3nt: TGTGCCAGCAGTCGTAGCTCAGCGGTCGCCGAGCAGTACTTC; abundance: many; j_gene: TRBJ2-7; d_gene: .; v_gene: TRBV12-3/TRBV12-4
CDR3aa: CASSGTGRGETQYF; CDR3nt: TGTGCCAGCAGTGGGACAGGGAGGGGAGAGACCCAGTACTTC; abundance: .; j_gene: TRBJ2-5; d_gene: TRBD1; v_gene: TRBV27
CDR3aa: CASSFGRLDNEQFF; CDR3nt: TGTGCCAGCAGCTTTGGGCGGTTAGACAATGAGCAGTTCTTC; abundance: medium-sized; j_gene: TRBJ2-1; d_gene: .; v_gene: TRBV9
CDR3aa: CASSFPAGGVENIQYF; CDR3nt: TGCGCCAGCAGCTTCCCGGCCGGGGGGGTCGAAAACATTCAGTACTTC; abundance: few; j_gene: TRBJ2-4; d_gene: TRBD2; v_gene: TRBV4-1
CDR3aa: CASSLANQRETQYF; CDR3nt: TGTGCCAGCAGTTTAGCGAACCAGAGGGAGACCCAGTACTTC; abundance: .; j_gene: TRBJ2-5; d_gene: .; v_gene: TRBV12-3/TRBV12-4
CDR3aa: CASSVVMGQPNEQFF; CDR3nt: TGTGCCAGCAGCGTAGTTATGGGGCAGCCCAATGAGCAGTTCTTC; abundance: .; j_gene: TRBJ2-1; d_gene: .; v_gene: TRBV9
CDR3aa: CASSPQAGGSTDTQYF; CDR3nt: TGCGCCAGCAGCCCGCAAGCGGGCGGAAGCACAGATACGCAGTATTTT; abundance: once; j_gene: TRBJ2-3; d_gene: .; v_gene: TRBV5-1
CDR3aa: CASILAGYSNQPQHF; CDR3nt: TGCGCCAGCATCTTGGCGGGATATAGCAATCAGCCCCAGCATTTT; abundance: .; j_gene: TRBJ1-5; d_gene: .; v_gene: TRBV5-1
CDR3aa: CASSLSGSFYNEQFF; CDR3nt: TGTGCCAGCAGCTTAAGCGGGAGTTTCTACAATGAGCAGTTCTTC; abundance: .; j_gene: TRBJ2-1; d_gene: TRBD2; v_gene: TRBV7-2
CDR3aa: CSVRSGVGDTQYF; CDR3nt: TGCAGCGTTCGCTCGGGAGTGGGTGATACGCAGTATTTT; abundance: medium-sized; j_gene: TRBJ2-3; d_gene: .; v_gene: TRBV29-1
CDR3aa: CASSPRGAGNEQFF; CDR3nt: TGTGCCAGCAGTCCTCGGGGGGCTGGCAATGAGCAGTTCTTC; abundance: .; j_gene: TRBJ2-1; d_gene: .; v_gene: TRBV6-5
CDR3aa: CSARGSLRDEQFF; CDR3nt: TGCAGTGCCCGAGGGTCGTTAAGGGATGAGCAGTTCTTC; abundance: .; j_gene: TRBJ2-1; d_gene: .; v_gene: TRBV20-1
CDR3aa: CAISESGSSYEQYF; CDR3nt: TGTGCCATCAGTGAGAGCGGCAGCTCCTACGAGCAGTACTTC; abundance: .; j_gene: TRBJ2-7; d_gene: .; v_gene: TRBV10-3